This TCR beta chain was obtained from a study of blood T cell repertoires in COVID-19. Clones were sequenced by immunoSEQ multiplex PCR, and TCRdb holds only the in-frame ones, with some missing. The table shows roughly 140,000 clones, with about 85% occurring only once. The CDR3 is made up of 16 amino acids. The V and J ends lost 5 bases and 1 base respectively, with 12 bases between them. Source material: peripheral blood. The chain recombines TRBV6-7 with TRBJ1-6; a possible D gene is TRBD1 (6 bases). TRBV6-7 is placed among ORFs of uncertain function. The sequence derives from a woman aged 40 to 50 with active or convalescent COVID-19. The CDR3 sequence: CASSPGHSSYNSPLHF. DNA of the CDR3: TGTGCCAGCAGTCCGGGACATAGTTCCTATAATTCACCCCTCCACTTT.